The T cell receptor (beta chain) described here comes from a study of blood T cell repertoires in COVID-19. Data came from immunoSEQ multiplex PCR; TCRdb stores just in-frame clones and leaves some out. This sample yields over 250,000 clones, of which 70% to 90% are seen a single time; 9.5% to 11% belongs to the top ten. The origin of this receptor is a woman between 65 and 79 years old with acute or convalescent COVID-19. The sample taken for sequencing was peripheral blood.

The CDR3 coding sequence is TGTGCCAGCAGCCAAGGTTCCCCCATCGGGAATGAGCAGTTCTTC. This translates into CASSQGSPIGNEQFF. The rearrangement links TRBV4-2 to TRBJ2-1, with unresolved D. Trimming cost V 1 base and J 7 bases, with 14 bases left between them. The CDR3 has 15 residues. Looked up from germline, CDR1 is LGHNA and CDR2 is YNFKEQ.